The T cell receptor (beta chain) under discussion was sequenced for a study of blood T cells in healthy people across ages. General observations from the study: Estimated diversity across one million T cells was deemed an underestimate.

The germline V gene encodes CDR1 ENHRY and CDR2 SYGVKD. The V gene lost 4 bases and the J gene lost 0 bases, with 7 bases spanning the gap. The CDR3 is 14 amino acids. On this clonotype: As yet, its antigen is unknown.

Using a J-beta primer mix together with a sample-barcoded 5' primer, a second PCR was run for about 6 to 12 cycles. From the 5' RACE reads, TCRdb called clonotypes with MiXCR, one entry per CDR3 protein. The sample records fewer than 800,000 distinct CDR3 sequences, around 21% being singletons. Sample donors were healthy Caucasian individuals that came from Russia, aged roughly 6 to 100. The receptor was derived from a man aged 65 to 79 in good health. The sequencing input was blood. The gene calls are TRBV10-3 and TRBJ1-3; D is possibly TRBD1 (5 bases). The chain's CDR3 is CAISGQHSGNTIYF. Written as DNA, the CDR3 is TGTGCCATCAGTGGACAGCACTCTGGAAACACCATATATTTT.